Below, 14 T cell receptor beta chains from the same sample are listed, as sequenced in a study of Ad26.COV2.S vaccination and SARS-CoV-2 variants. Clones were read by immunoSEQ multiplex PCR, and TCRdb kept only the in-frame ones, dropping some. Found here are fewer than 500,000 clones, about 88% of them singletons; the top ten hold around 2.5%. The treatment was: some 20 received Ad26.COV2.S at low or high dose, single or two shots; about five received placebo; per-sample allocation not given. Day 63 after the first vaccine or placebo injection was the time point for sampling. This material consisted of peripheral blood, taken in a trial of Ad26.COV2.S vaccine versus placebo. Source of these receptors: a person between 18 and 60 years old who received the Ad26.COV2.S COVID-19 vaccine or a placebo.

This chain connects TRBV9 to TRBJ1-6; D may be TRBD1 (6 bases). V lost 2 bases, J lost 7 bases, and 19 bases lay in between. Looked up from germline, CDR1 is SGDLS and CDR2 is YYNGEE. The CDR3 loop spans 17 amino acids. The CDR3 DNA reads TGTGCCAGCAGCGTGACCCCAACGACAGGTTGGAATTCACCCCTCCACTTT. This codes for CASSVTPTTGWNSPLHF.

The chain has TRBV30 and TRBJ2-2; D is uncertain. V lost 1 base and J 9 bases, leaving 3 bases between the germline ends. Germline CDR1 GTSNPN, CDR2 SVGIG (reference sequence). CDR3 size: 10 residues. The CDR3 loop is CAWSGRELFF. The CDR3 coding sequence is TGTGCCTGGAGTGGCCGGGAGCTGTTTTTT.

The rearrangement uses TRBV27 and TRBJ2-1, with TRBD2 matching 8 bases. V was pared by 5 bases and J by 2 bases, with 14 bases of the junction left unmatched. The CDR3 length is 18 residues. CDR1 MNHEY and CDR2 SMNVEV come from the germline V gene (reference sequence). The DNA of the CDR3 is TGTGCCAGCAGTCCCTTGGGTAGCGGGACTCTTCCCTACAATGAGCAGTTCTTC. Protein sequence: CASSPLGSGTLPYNEQFF.

This chain uses TRBV7-2 with TRBJ1-6; 9 positions match TRBD1. V shed 5 bases, J shed 7 bases, and the junction held 6 bases outside the gene matches. The CDR3 consists of 15 residues. Germline loops: CDR1 SGHTA, CDR2 FQGNSA. In DNA, the CDR3 is TGTGCCAGCAGCGCCCCACAGGGGGCGAATTCACCCCTCCACTTT. It encodes CASSAPQGANSPLHF.

J is TRBJ2-1 and V is TRBV18; the D gene is possibly TRBD2 (6 bases). This CDR3 is built from 17 residues. Per germline, CDR1 KGHSH and CDR2 LQKENI. V lost 2 bases and J lost 0, with 14 bases in between. CDR3 region: CASSPNLPGDSYNEQFF. As DNA, the CDR3 is TGTGCCAGCTCACCAAATCTTCCGGGGGACTCCTACAATGAGCAGTTCTTC.

The table lists this clone with a few counts. This chain links TRBV6-5 with TRBJ2-3; 7 bases are shared with TRBD1. The CDR3 has 15 residues. V shed 0 bases, J shed 1 base, and the junction held 1 base outside the gene matches. Germline lookup yields CDR1 MNHEY and CDR2 SVGAGI. The CDR3 DNA follows: TGTGCCAGCAGTTACTCAGGGACAGGCACAGATACGCAGTATTTT. Translated: CASSYSGTGTDTQYF.

The V and J genes are TRBV4-2 and TRBJ1-1, with D hard to call. V lost 2 bases, J lost 5 bases, and 21 bases lay in between. CDR1 is LGHNA, CDR2 YNFKEQ, per germline. The CDR3 totals 17 residues. CDR3 sequence reads: CASSQPGGGMVLTEAFF. CDR3 coding DNA: TGTGCCAGCAGCCAACCAGGTGGAGGAATGGTACTAACTGAAGCTTTCTTT.

The V gene is TRBV5-1, the J gene TRBJ2-1, with D possibly being TRBD2 (5 bases). V lost 0 bases, J lost 6 bases, and 16 bases lay in between. This CDR3 contains 16 residues. Germline CDR1 SGHRS, CDR2 YFSETQ. The CDR3 sequence is CASSLVAFQTGNEQFF. CDR3 coding DNA: TGCGCCAGCAGCTTGGTAGCGTTCCAAACTGGCAATGAGCAGTTCTTC.

The chain has TRBV7-2 and TRBJ2-7, with D hard to call. From germline, CDR1 is SGHTA and CDR2 FQGNSA. The CDR3 is 13 residues long. V lost 4 bases and J lost 0, with 7 bases in between. This CDR3 is CASSSQPSYEQYF. The CDR3 bases are TGTGCCAGCAGCTCACAGCCCTCCTACGAGCAGTACTTC.

The CDR3, as DNA: TGTGCCAGTAGTATAGCCAGGGCCGGGGAGCTGTTTTTT. It is translated as CASSIARAGELFF. This chain uses TRBV19 with TRBJ2-2; possible D gene TRBD1, 5 bases. Germline V gene lookup returns CDR1 LNHDA and CDR2 SQIVND (reference sequence). This CDR3 is 13 amino acids long. V was pared by 1 base and J by 6 bases, with 6 bases between.

The V call is TRBV11-2, the J call TRBJ1-4; D is unclear. The CDR3 length is 15 residues. The germline V gene has CDR1 SGHAT and CDR2 FQNNGV. V was clipped by 3 bases and J by 0 bases, with 8 bases between them. The CDR3 loop reads CASSLTGTTNEKLFF. CDR3 coding DNA: TGTGCCAGCAGCTTGACCGGTACAACTAATGAAAAACTGTTTTTT.

The V and J genes are TRBV6-5 and TRBJ2-2; the D is unclear. V was trimmed by 2 bases and J by 6 bases, leaving 13 bases between them. The CDR3 totals 15 residues. Germline assignment: CDR1 MNHEY and CDR2 SVGAGI. Here the CDR3 DNA reads TGTGCCAGCAGTTACGACCTATCGAGGCCCGGGGAGCTGTTTTTT. Protein product: CASSYDLSRPGELFF.

The rearrangement joins TRBV10-3 to TRBJ2-1; D is undetermined. Germline CDR1 ENHRY, CDR2 SYGVKD. Deletions cut 7 bases from V and 7 bases from J, with 14 bases between. The CDR3 length is 13 residues. The CDR3 reads CAITATSGNEQFF. As DNA, the CDR3 is TGTGCCATCACGGCTACGTCTGGGAATGAGCAGTTCTTC.

This rearrangement joins TRBV11-3 to TRBJ1-1; 8 nucleotides line up with TRBD1. CDR3 length: 15 residues. The V gene end was trimmed by 4 bases and the J gene end by 2 bases; junction bases not matched to a gene: 6. CDR1 and CDR2 (germline): SGHNT, YENEEA. The CDR3 DNA sequence: TGTGCCAGCAGCTCTGAACAGGGGGTAAACACTGAAGCTTTCTTT. Translating gives CASSSEQGVNTEAFF.